The 8 T cell receptor beta chains presented below share a single source sample, sequenced in a study of cytomegalovirus exposure and HLA in healthy donors. Vbeta (60) and Jbeta (13) primers were used in the PCR. Profiled with immunoSEQ multiplex PCR; TCRdb holds only in-frame clones, not every one. The sample lists approximately 100,000 clones; 74% were seen once. Sequenced input: PBMCs. The receptors derive from a human donor in good health.

This clone was detected a few times. J is TRBJ2-5 and V is TRBV19; 7 nucleotides match TRBD2. The germline CDR1 and CDR2 sequences are LNHDA and SQIVND (reference sequence). Trimming at V came to 4 bases and at J to 5 bases, leaving 10 bases not matched to a gene. This CDR3 is 15 amino acids long. CDR3 sequence (DNA): TGTGCCAGTAGTACCTTAACCGGGACTAAGGAGACCCAGTACTTC. Amino acid sequence: CASSTLTGTKETQYF.

The chain couples TRBV5-1 to TRBJ2-1; D is perhaps TRBD1 (5 bases). The CDR3 has 15 residues. Germline V lookup: CDR1 SGHRS, CDR2 YFSETQ. V lost 4 bases and J lost 3, with 14 bases in between. CDR3 in amino acids: CASSLETRVYNEQFF. As DNA, the CDR3 is TGCGCCAGCAGCCTTGAAACCAGGGTCTACAATGAGCAGTTCTTC.

The V call is TRBV28, the J call TRBJ2-6; D ambiguous. Germline loops: CDR1 MDHEN, CDR2 SYDVKM. V was clipped by 9 bases and J by 4 bases, with 7 bases between them. There are 12 residues in the CDR3. The CDR3 loop is CASTSGANVLTF. CDR3 DNA: TGTGCCAGTACATCCGGGGCCAACGTCCTGACTTTC.

The J gene is TRBJ2-7, the V gene TRBV18; D gene unclear. The germline V gene encodes CDR1 KGHSH and CDR2 LQKENI. Trimming removed 2 bases from V and 2 bases from J, with 16 bases in between. This CDR3 is 16 amino acids long. This CDR3 is CASSPGFLAGTYEQYF. The CDR3 DNA is TGTGCCAGCTCACCAGGTTTCTTGGCAGGCACCTACGAGCAGTACTTC.

The chain links TRBV5-6 to TRBJ1-6, with D tentatively TRBD1 (5 bases). Looked up from germline, CDR1 is SGHDT and CDR2 is YYEEEE. The CDR3 is made up of 13 amino acids. Trimming left V 7 bases short and J 9 bases short, with 14 bases between. The CDR3 DNA reads as TGTGCCAGCGCCCGGCGGGGGGGTTCACCCCTCCACTTT. Translating it yields CASARRGGSPLHF. Looking up the rest from reference TRBV5-6 and TRBJ1-6 gives the full variable domain: DAGVTQSPTHLIKTRGQQVTLRCSPKSGHDTVSWYQQALGQGPQFIFQYYEEEERQRGNFPDRFSGHQFPNYSSELNVNALLLGDSALYLCASARRGGSPLHFGNGTRLTVT.

CDR3: CASSYAGFLTDTQYF. The CDR3 region has the DNA TGTGCCAGCAGTTACGCGGGATTTCTCACAGATACGCAGTATTTT. The V and J genes are TRBV6-5 and TRBJ2-3, with D maybe TRBD2 (6 bases). V was cut by 2 bases and J by 2 bases, with 11 bases left in between. Looked up from germline, CDR1 is MNHEY and CDR2 is SVGAGI. The CDR3 sequence is 15 residues long.

The chain is built from TRBV2 and TRBJ1-2; 7 nucleotides line up with TRBD1. V was clipped by 5 bases and J by 4 bases; unmatched bases: 10. In germline, CDR1 is SNHLY, CDR2 FYNNEI. The CDR3 is made up of 15 amino acids. The CDR3 DNA reads TGTGCCAGCAGTTTGATAACAGGGGTGGGCTATGGCTACACCTTC. Residues: CASSLITGVGYGYTF. The entire variable domain, with the rest obtained from reference TRBV2 and TRBJ1-2, is as follows: EPEVTQTPSHQVTQMGQEVILRCVPISNHLYFYWYRQILGQKVEFLVSFYNNEISEKSEIFDDQFSVERPDGSNFTLKIRSTKLEDSAMYFCASSLITGVGYGYTFGSGTRLTVV.

This rearrangement joins TRBV2 to TRBJ2-7; 8 nucleotides align to TRBD1. The CDR3 extends over 11 amino acids. Germline trimming cut 8 bases from V and 4 bases from J; bases unmatched to any gene: 1. Germline assignment: CDR1 SNHLY and CDR2 FYNNEI. The CDR3 DNA is TGTGCCAGCGGACAGGGATACGAGCAGTACTTC. Its protein product is CASGQGYEQYF.